A single sample is the source of the 27 T cell receptor beta chains below, sequenced in a study of blood T cell repertoires in COVID-19. The repertoire was sequenced with immunoSEQ multiplex PCR; TCRdb's copy has only in-frame clones and lacks some. The sample has around 150,000 clones; around 76% are singletons. Sequencing was carried out using peripheral blood. The source of these receptors is a man aged 55-75 years with acute or convalescent COVID-19.

The gene calls are TRBV11-2 and TRBJ2-7; 8 bases match TRBD1. The ends lost 2 bases at V and 3 bases at J; junction bases unmatched: 3. Germline V gene sequence: CDR1 SGHAT, CDR2 FQNNGV. This CDR3 has 14 residues. CDR3 region: CASSLSQGDYEQYF. DNA of the CDR3: TGTGCCAGCAGCTTATCACAGGGGGACTACGAGCAGTACTTC.

The J gene is TRBJ2-7, the V gene TRBV5-3; 15 nucleotides match TRBD2. TRBV5-3 is known as an ORF, though its function is uncertain. V shed 7 bases and J 6 bases; nucleotides not matched to a gene: 5. The CDR3 length is 14 residues. The CDR3 sequence: CARAPGLAGGEQYF. Written as DNA, the CDR3 is TGTGCCAGAGCCCCGGGACTAGCGGGAGGCGAGCAGTACTTC.

The gene calls are TRBV7-9 and TRBJ2-1; 7 bases map to TRBD1. The CDR3 loop spans 15 amino acids. Trimming removed 4 bases from V and 6 bases from J; junction bases left unmatched: 9. Germline V gives CDR1 SEHNR, CDR2 FQNEAQ (reference sequence). CDR3 region: CASSSPGQVSNEQFF. CDR3 DNA: TGTGCCAGCAGCTCCCCCGGACAGGTGTCCAATGAGCAGTTCTTC.

This clone was detected once. V is TRBV11-1 and J is TRBJ2-7; 7 nucleotides agree with TRBD2. The junction had 3 bases not matched to a gene; V was cut back by 1 base and J by 6 bases. The CDR3 sequence is 13 residues long. Germline V gene lookup returns CDR1 SGHAT and CDR2 FQDESV (reference sequence). CDR3 region: CASSLGTRTEQYF. The CDR3 DNA reads as TGTGCCAGCAGCTTAGGGACTAGGACCGAGCAGTACTTC.

The rearrangement joins TRBV5-8 to TRBJ2-2, with TRBD2 matching 8 bases. The CDR3 is made up of 16 amino acids. Germline V gene lookup returns CDR1 SGHTS and CDR2 YDEGEE. V lost 2 bases to trimming and J lost 3 bases; unmatched junction nucleotides: 6. CDR3 sequence reads: CASSFPAGVDTGELFF. The CDR3 coding sequence is TGTGCCAGCAGCTTCCCAGCGGGAGTCGACACCGGGGAGCTGTTTTTT. The full variable domain, with the rest looked up from reference TRBV5-8 and TRBJ2-2, is EAGVTQSPTHLIKTRGQQATLRCSPISGHTSVYWYQQALGLGLQFLLWYDEGEERNRGNFPPRFSGRQFPNYSSELNVNALELEDSALYLCASSFPAGVDTGELFFGEGSRLTVL.

V and J are TRBV10-3 and TRBJ2-2; weak D call: TRBD1 (6 bases). Between the trimmed V and J ends, which lost 3 bases and 5 bases, there was a span of 10 bases. The germline V gene has CDR1 ENHRY and CDR2 SYGVKD. This CDR3 has 14 residues. The CDR3 here is CAISEQGRTGELFF. The CDR3 bases are TGTGCCATCAGTGAACAGGGCCGGACCGGGGAGCTGTTTTTT.

This clone was seen only a few times. The chain joins TRBV19 to TRBJ2-3, with 7 bases aligning to TRBD2. The germline V gene encodes CDR1 LNHDA and CDR2 SQIVND (reference sequence). The CDR3 totals 15 residues. J gave up 2 bases and V 6 bases, and 8 bases lay outside the gene matches. CDR3 protein: CASSRLGTNTDTQYF. The CDR3 coding sequence is TGTGCCAGTAGCAGGCTTGGGACTAACACAGATACGCAGTATTTT.

The chain is built from TRBV29-1 and TRBJ1-1, with TRBD1 identical over 9 bases. The CDR3 totals 16 residues. J was trimmed by 0 bases and V by 7 bases; bases with no gene match: 12. Germline-derived CDR1 and CDR2 are SQVTM and ANQGSEA. The CDR3: CSAPPPGTGLNTEAFF. The CDR3, as DNA: TGCAGCGCTCCACCCCCCGGGACAGGGTTGAACACTGAAGCTTTCTTT.

This clone was observed many times. V gene TRBV5-4 combines with J gene TRBJ2-2; the D gene is possibly TRBD1 (6 bases). From germline, CDR1 is SGHNT and CDR2 YYREEE (reference sequence). Trimming took off 7 bases at V and 7 bases at J, with 17 bases between the two ends. CDR3 length: 14 residues. CDR3 sequence reads: CASEVRGVNGELFF. In DNA form, the CDR3 reads TGTGCCAGCGAAGTCAGGGGCGTTAACGGGGAGCTGTTTTTT.

This clone was counted ten times or more. The chain employs TRBV3-1 (or the pseudogene TRBV3-2) and TRBJ2-7; 7 bases align to TRBD1. With 5 bases clipped from V and 3 bases from J, the junction kept 4 bases outside the gene matches. This CDR3 comprises 13 residues. Germline-derived CDR1 and CDR2 are LGHDT and YNNKEL (reference sequence). The CDR3, as DNA: TGTGCCAGCAGCTCCCGGGACAGCTACGAGCAGTACTTC. Its protein is CASSSRDSYEQYF.

The chain links TRBV14 to TRBJ2-1; TRBD2 aligns across 7 bases. The junction had 9 bases not matched to a gene; V was cut back by 2 bases and J by 8 bases. Looked up from germline, CDR1 is SGHDN and CDR2 is FVKESK. The CDR3 consists of 15 residues. The CDR3 sequence is CASSQFGVGGDEQFF. In DNA form, the CDR3 reads TGTGCCAGCAGCCAATTCGGTGTTGGGGGGGATGAGCAGTTCTTC.

The chain couples TRBV7-2 to TRBJ1-3; a weak D match, TRBD1 (5 bases). Between the trimmed V and J ends, which lost 5 bases and 0 bases, there was a span of 14 bases. Germline loops: CDR1 SGHTA, CDR2 FQGNSA. This CDR3 is 16 amino acids long. The CDR3 DNA reads as TGTGCCAGCAGCCAGCCCGGGGGTAACTCTGGAAACACCATATATTTT. It encodes CASSQPGGNSGNTIYF.

The chain recombines TRBV3-1 (or the pseudogene TRBV3-2) with TRBJ1-6, with D tentatively TRBD1 (6 bases). CDR1 LGHDT and CDR2 YNNKEL come from the germline V gene (reference sequence). CDR3 size: 15 residues. The ends were cut back, 5 bases at V and 8 bases at J, with 16 bases in the middle. The CDR3, as DNA: TGTGCCAGCAGCGGCCGGGACAACGCATATTCACCCCTCCACTTT. Translating gives CASSGRDNAYSPLHF.

As DNA, the CDR3 is TGTGCCAGCAGTTTAGCGACAAATGAAGCTTTCTTT. Its translation is CASSLATNEAFF. The chain recombines TRBV12-3 or TRBV12-4 with TRBJ1-1; D ambiguous. V lost 0 bases, J lost 7 bases, and 6 bases lay in between. The CDR3 sequence is 12 residues long.

The chain couples TRBV28 to TRBJ2-1; D perhaps matches TRBD1 (6 bases). V lost 3 bases and J lost 4, with 13 bases in between. Germline V gene sequence: CDR1 MDHEN, CDR2 SYDVKM. The CDR3 length is 15 residues. DNA for the CDR3: TGTGCCAGCAGTTTGTCCGGGACAAATTACAATGAGCAGTTCTTC. Encoded protein: CASSLSGTNYNEQFF. Variable domain in full (rest from reference TRBV28 and TRBJ2-1): DVKVTQSSRYLVKRTGEKVFLECVQDMDHENMFWYRQDPGLGLRLIYFSYDVKMKEKGDIPEGYSVSREKKERFSLILESASTNQTSMYLCASSLSGTNYNEQFFGPGTRLTVL.

V usage is TRBV10-3 and J usage is TRBJ1-3; D gene uncertain. Per the germline V gene, CDR1 is ENHRY and CDR2 is SYGVKD. V lost 0 bases and J 0 bases, leaving 12 bases between the germline ends. The CDR3 totals 17 residues. Written as DNA, the CDR3 is TGTGCCATCAGTGAGTCTACGGGAGCAATCTCTGGAAACACCATATATTTT. It translates to CAISESTGAISGNTIYF.

J is TRBJ1-3 and V is TRBV28; perhaps TRBD1 as D (5 bases). Trimming removed 4 bases from V and 2 bases from J, with 9 bases in between. Germline values: CDR1 MDHEN, CDR2 SYDVKM. CDR3 length equals 14 residues. The CDR3 is CASSSGLTGNTIYF. The CDR3 DNA reads as TGTGCCAGCAGTTCAGGGTTAACTGGAAACACCATATATTTT.

CDR3 in amino acids: CASFLAGGHETQYF. In DNA form, the CDR3 reads TGTGCCAGCTTCCTAGCGGGAGGCCACGAGACCCAGTACTTC. This chain joins TRBV2 and TRBJ2-5; 11 nucleotides line up with TRBD2. Germline V gene sequence: CDR1 SNHLY, CDR2 FYNNEI. J gave up 5 bases and V 8 bases, and 7 bases lay outside the gene matches. The CDR3 is 14 residues long.

This clone has just one count. The rearrangement joins TRBV5-1 to TRBJ2-2; 11 bases are shared with TRBD1. Unmatched junction bases numbered 14, after V lost 4 bases and J lost 6 bases. CDR1 is SGHRS, CDR2 YFSETQ, per germline. This CDR3 is 18 amino acids long. The DNA for the CDR3 is TGCGCCAGCAGCAAAAGATCCCCGGGACAGGGGGTTTCCGGGGAGCTGTTTTTT. Protein: CASSKRSPGQGVSGELFF. The whole variable domain, filled in from reference TRBV5-1 and TRBJ2-2, reads KAGVTQTPRYLIKTRGQQVTLSCSPISGHRSVSWYQQTPGQGLQFLFEYFSETQRNKGNFPGRFSGRQFSNSRSEMNVSTLELGDSALYLCASSKRSPGQGVSGELFFGEGSRLTVL.

The chain has TRBV7-2 and TRBJ2-1; 9 nucleotides align to TRBD1. CDR1 and CDR2 from the germline V gene are SGHTA and FQGNSA. This CDR3 has 15 amino acids. The junction had 6 bases not matched to a gene; V was cut back by 2 bases and J by 7 bases. The CDR3 is CASSLRYRGLNEQFF. In DNA form, the CDR3 reads TGTGCCAGCAGCTTAAGGTACAGGGGGCTGAATGAGCAGTTCTTC.

The chain recombines TRBV5-1 with TRBJ2-7, with D possibly TRBD1 on 5 matching bases. The CDR3 is made up of 15 amino acids. Germline CDR1 reads SGHRS; CDR2 reads YFSETQ. Trimming removed 0 bases at V and 3 bases at J, with 13 bases between. The CDR3 DNA follows: TGCGCCAGCAGCTTGGGTGCCCAGGGCTACTACGAGCAGTACTTC. Protein product: CASSLGAQGYYEQYF.

The chain carries TRBV9 and TRBJ1-5; D is unresolved. The germline V gene encodes CDR1 SGDLS and CDR2 YYNGEE. With 2 bases removed from V and 9 bases from J, the gap between germline ends came to 3 bases. The CDR3 contains 10 residues. CDR3: CASSVWPQHF. Written as DNA, the CDR3 is TGTGCCAGCAGCGTCTGGCCCCAGCATTTT.

The gene calls are TRBV12-3 or TRBV12-4 and TRBJ2-7; no firm D call. CDR3 length: 12 amino acids. The V end was cut by 1 base, the J end by 3 bases, with 4 bases between. CDR3 nucleotides: TGTGCCAGCAGTTTAGTTAGCTACGAGCAGTACTTC. Residues: CASSLVSYEQYF.

The sample holds a few counts of this clone. The rearrangement links TRBV5-1 to TRBJ2-3; the match to TRBD1 covers 7 bases. The CDR3 consists of 16 residues. Germline CDR1 SGHRS, CDR2 YFSETQ. V was clipped by 4 bases and J by 4 bases; unmatched bases: 12. CDR3 DNA: TGCGCCAGCAGCGCGATGAGACAGGGATACGCAGATACGCAGTATTTT. Translating it yields CASSAMRQGYADTQYF.

This chain joins TRBV19 and TRBJ2-5, with a possible D match to TRBD2 (5 bases). Germline-derived CDR1 and CDR2 are LNHDA and SQIVND (reference sequence). With 3 bases removed from V and 2 bases from J, the gap between germline ends came to 7 bases. This CDR3 is 13 amino acids long. Here the CDR3 DNA reads TGTGCCAGTAGTATCCGGGATCAAGAGACCCAGTACTTC. Its protein is CASSIRDQETQYF.

The chain is built from TRBV28 and TRBJ2-7; TRBD1 matches 8 bases. Per germline, CDR1 MDHEN and CDR2 SYDVKM. This CDR3 region has 12 residues. J gave up 5 bases and V 7 bases, and 4 bases lay outside the gene matches. The CDR3 sequence: CASKQGAHEQYF. For the CDR3, the DNA is TGTGCCAGCAAGCAGGGGGCCCACGAGCAGTACTTC.

The V gene is TRBV18, the J gene TRBJ1-2, with TRBD1 identical over 8 bases. The CDR3 is 13 residues long. V dropped 6 bases and J dropped 8; count of bases not matched to a gene: 8. Germline V lookup: CDR1 KGHSH, CDR2 LQKENI. The CDR3 DNA is TGTGCCAGCTCTCGTGACAGGGGTCTAGGCTACACCTTC. It is translated as CASSRDRGLGYTF.